The next 12 T cell receptor beta chains were all read from a single sample in a study of blood T cell repertoires in COVID-19. The assay was immunoSEQ multiplex PCR, and TCRdb's table has in-frame clones only and misses some. The table shows 250,000 to 400,000 clones, with 85% occurring only once. The sequenced sample was PBMCs or T cells enriched from blood (not recorded which). These receptors all stem from a woman in her twenties or thirties who had been exposed to COVID-19.

The chain carries TRBV9 and TRBJ1-6; D gene ambiguous. CDR1 and CDR2 (germline): SGDLS, YYNGEE. Trimming shortened V by 3 bases and J by 0 bases, and 13 bases separated the two germline ends. The CDR3 totals 17 residues. This CDR3 reads CASSEVGLSSYNSPLHF. The CDR3 DNA follows: TGTGCCAGCAGCGAGGTGGGCCTCAGCTCCTATAATTCACCCCTCCACTTT.

This clone occurred many times. The CDR3 DNA reads as TGTGCCAGCACCAGACTAGGGACAGGAGAATATTCAACATATAATTCACCCCTCCACTTT. Amino acids: CASTRLGTGEYSTYNSPLHF. The chain uses TRBV2 and TRBJ1-6; 8 nucleotides align to TRBD1. Trimming removed 7 bases from V and 4 bases from J; junction bases left unmatched: 21. The germline gives CDR1 SNHLY, CDR2 FYNNEI. This CDR3 spans 20 amino acids. The whole variable domain, filled in from reference TRBV2 and TRBJ1-6, reads EPEVTQTPSHQVTQMGQEVILRCVPISNHLYFYWYRQILGQKVEFLVSFYNNEISEKSEIFDDQFSVERPDGSNFTLKIRSTKLEDSAMYFCASTRLGTGEYSTYNSPLHFGNGTRLTVT.

This clone has just one count. The chain couples TRBV6-5 to TRBJ2-5, with 10 bases identical to TRBD2. V gave up 11 bases and J gave up 5 bases; unmatched junction bases: 11. The germline V gene has CDR1 MNHEY and CDR2 SVGAGI. The CDR3 spans 14 residues. The CDR3 DNA reads as TGTGCCGCGAGGATAGCGGGAGGAGGGGAGACCCAGTACTTC. Protein: CAARIAGGGETQYF.

V usage is TRBV5-4 and J usage is TRBJ1-1; tentative D call: TRBD1 (5 bases). The V end lost 0 bases, the J end lost 0 bases, and 6 bases lay between the germline ends. The CDR3 is 14 residues long. The germline V gene encodes CDR1 SGHNT and CDR2 YYREEE (reference sequence). In nucleotides, the CDR3 is TGTGCCAGCAGCTTGGGGGGCTTGAACACTGAAGCTTTCTTT. The encoded protein is CASSLGGLNTEAFF.

V usage is TRBV28 and J usage is TRBJ1-2; 7 bases are a match to TRBD1. The germline CDR1 and CDR2 sequences are MDHEN and SYDVKM. This CDR3 is 14 amino acids long. Unmatched junction bases numbered 5, after V lost 4 bases and J lost 3 bases. The CDR3 region is CASSSDTGDYGYTF. The CDR3 DNA sequence: TGTGCCAGCAGTTCTGATACAGGGGACTATGGCTACACCTTC.

This rearrangement joins TRBV10-1 to TRBJ2-7; 8 positions match TRBD1. The germline V gene encodes CDR1 WNHNN and CDR2 SYGVQD (reference sequence). Trimming cost V 5 bases and J 5 bases; bases outside gene matches: 8. CDR3 length equals 14 residues. CDR3 amino acids: CASSQDRVKNEQYF. DNA of the CDR3: TGCGCCAGCAGTCAGGACAGGGTAAAGAACGAGCAGTACTTC.

This clone was recorded once. The chain carries TRBV6-5 and TRBJ2-7; 12 nucleotides line up with TRBD1. V dropped 4 bases and J dropped 2; count of bases not matched to a gene: 3. CDR3 size: 15 residues. Per germline, CDR1 MNHEY and CDR2 SVGAGI. The CDR3 DNA is TGTGCCAGCAGTTCCCGGGACAGGGGGCCCTACGAGCAGTACTTC. It is translated as CASSSRDRGPYEQYF.

The rearrangement links TRBV30 to TRBJ2-3; D not resolved. V lost 5 bases and J lost 0, with 12 bases in between. Germline CDR1 reads GTSNPN; CDR2 reads SVGIG (reference sequence). The CDR3 is made up of 14 amino acids. The CDR3 DNA sequence: TGTGCCTGGCAGACGGCTAGTAGCACAGATACGCAGTATTTT. This sequence encodes CAWQTASSTDTQYF.

In DNA, the CDR3 is TGTGCCAGCAGTTTACCCAGGGTTGGTAATCAGCCCCAGCATTTT. Translated, it gives CASSLPRVGNQPQHF. The chain employs TRBV28 and TRBJ1-5; a possible D gene is TRBD1 (5 bases). V was shortened by 2 bases and J by 4 bases, with 12 bases between the two germline ends. The CDR3 covers 15 residues. The germline gives CDR1 MDHEN, CDR2 SYDVKM.

This CDR3 reads CASSFSGSSKGYTF. CDR3 DNA: TGTGCCAGCAGTTTCTCAGGGTCCTCGAAGGGCTACACCTTC. The chain uses TRBV28 and TRBJ1-2; tentatively, D is TRBD1 (5 bases). The CDR3 has 14 residues. The ends were cut back, 3 bases at V and 8 bases at J, with 16 bases in the middle. Germline V CDR1 and CDR2: MDHEN, SYDVKM.

The V gene is TRBV27, the J gene TRBJ2-1; weak D call: TRBD2 (6 bases). CDR1 and CDR2 from the germline V gene are MNHEY and SMNVEV (reference sequence). This CDR3 contains 15 residues. Trimming left V 0 bases short and J 2 bases short, with 8 bases between. CDR3 sequence reads: CASSLSGGPYNEQFF. The CDR3, as DNA: TGTGCCAGCAGTTTATCGGGAGGCCCCTACAATGAGCAGTTCTTC.

This chain connects TRBV2 to TRBJ1-2; no reliable D call. V shed 6 bases and J shed 7 bases, with 12 bases lying between them. The germline V gene has CDR1 SNHLY and CDR2 FYNNEI. The length of the CDR3 is 12 residues. DNA of the CDR3: TGTGCCAGCAGCTTCGAGGGCCGTGGCTACACCTTC. It codes for CASSFEGRGYTF. The full variable domain, with the rest looked up from reference TRBV2 and TRBJ1-2, is EPEVTQTPSHQVTQMGQEVILRCVPISNHLYFYWYRQILGQKVEFLVSFYNNEISEKSEIFDDQFSVERPDGSNFTLKIRSTKLEDSAMYFCASSFEGRGYTFGSGTRLTVV.